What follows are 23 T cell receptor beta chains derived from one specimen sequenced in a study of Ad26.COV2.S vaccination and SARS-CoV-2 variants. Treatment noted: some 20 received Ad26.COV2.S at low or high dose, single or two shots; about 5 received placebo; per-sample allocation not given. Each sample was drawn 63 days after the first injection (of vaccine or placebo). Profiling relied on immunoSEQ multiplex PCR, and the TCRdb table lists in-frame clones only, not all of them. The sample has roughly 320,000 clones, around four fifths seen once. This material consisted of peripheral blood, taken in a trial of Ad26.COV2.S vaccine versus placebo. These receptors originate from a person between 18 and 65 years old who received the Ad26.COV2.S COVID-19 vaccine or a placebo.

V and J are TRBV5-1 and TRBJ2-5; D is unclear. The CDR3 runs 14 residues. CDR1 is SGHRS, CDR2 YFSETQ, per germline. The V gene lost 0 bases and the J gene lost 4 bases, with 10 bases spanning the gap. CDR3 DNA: TGCGCCAGCAGCTTGGCTGTCCCGGGAGAGACCCAGTACTTC. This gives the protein CASSLAVPGETQYF.

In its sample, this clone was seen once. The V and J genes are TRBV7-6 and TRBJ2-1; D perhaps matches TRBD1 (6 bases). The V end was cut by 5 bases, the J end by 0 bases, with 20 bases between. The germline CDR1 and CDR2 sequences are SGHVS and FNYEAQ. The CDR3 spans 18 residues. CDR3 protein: CASSPSTGIRSSYNEQFF. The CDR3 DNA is TGTGCCAGCAGCCCAAGTACAGGGATTAGGAGCTCCTACAATGAGCAGTTCTTC.

The CDR3 spells CASSQEQGRSNYGYTF. CDR3 DNA sequence: TGCGCCAGCAGCCAAGAACAGGGGAGAAGTAACTATGGCTACACCTTC. The gene calls are TRBV4-1 and TRBJ1-2, with 7 nucleotides matching TRBD1. The CDR3 is 16 residues long. V was clipped by 0 bases and J by 1 base; unmatched bases: 5. The V gene's germline CDR1 is MGHRA and CDR2 YSYEKL.

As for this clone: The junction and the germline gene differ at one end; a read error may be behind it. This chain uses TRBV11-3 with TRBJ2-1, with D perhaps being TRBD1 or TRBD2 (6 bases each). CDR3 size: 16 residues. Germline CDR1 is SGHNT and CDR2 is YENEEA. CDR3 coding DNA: TGTGCCAGCAGCCTAGACGGCAGGGGAGGTTTGGATGAGCAGTTCTTC. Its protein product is CASSLDGRGGLDEQFF.

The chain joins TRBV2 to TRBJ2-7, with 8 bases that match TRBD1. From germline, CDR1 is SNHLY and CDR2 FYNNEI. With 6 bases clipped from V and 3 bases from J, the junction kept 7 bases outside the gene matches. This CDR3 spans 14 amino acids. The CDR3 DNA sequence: TGTGCCAGCAGGGGTGGACAGGGATTCTACGAGCAGTACTTC. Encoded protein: CASRGGQGFYEQYF.

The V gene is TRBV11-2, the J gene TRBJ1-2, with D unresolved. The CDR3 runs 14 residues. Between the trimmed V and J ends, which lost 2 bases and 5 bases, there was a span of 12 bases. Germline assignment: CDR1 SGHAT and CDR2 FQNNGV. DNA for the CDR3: TGTGCCAGCAGCTTAAATTTGAACGGATATGGCTACACCTTC. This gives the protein CASSLNLNGYGYTF. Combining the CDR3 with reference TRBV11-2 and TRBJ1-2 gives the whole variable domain EAGVAQSPRYKIIEKRQSVAFWCNPISGHATLYWYQQILGQGPKLLIQFQNNGVVDDSQLPKDRFSAERLKGVDSTLKIQPAKLEDSAVYLCASSLNLNGYGYTFGSGTRLTVV.

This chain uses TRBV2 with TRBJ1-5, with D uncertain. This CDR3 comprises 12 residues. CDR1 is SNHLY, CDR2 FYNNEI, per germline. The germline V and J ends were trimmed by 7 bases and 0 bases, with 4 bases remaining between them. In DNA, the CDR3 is TGTGCCAGCACTGGTAGCAATCAGCCCCAGCATTTT. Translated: CASTGSNQPQHF. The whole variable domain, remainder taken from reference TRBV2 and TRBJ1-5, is EPEVTQTPSHQVTQMGQEVILRCVPISNHLYFYWYRQILGQKVEFLVSFYNNEISEKSEIFDDQFSVERPDGSNFTLKIRSTKLEDSAMYFCASTGSNQPQHFGDGTRLSIL.

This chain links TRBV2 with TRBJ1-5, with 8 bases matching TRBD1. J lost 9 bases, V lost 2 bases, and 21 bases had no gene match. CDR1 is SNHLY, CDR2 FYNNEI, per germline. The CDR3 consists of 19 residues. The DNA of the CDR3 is TGTGCCAGCAGTGAACGAGCGGCAGGGGGCTTGCTGGTACATCGGCCCCAGCATTTT. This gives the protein CASSERAAGGLLVHRPQHF.

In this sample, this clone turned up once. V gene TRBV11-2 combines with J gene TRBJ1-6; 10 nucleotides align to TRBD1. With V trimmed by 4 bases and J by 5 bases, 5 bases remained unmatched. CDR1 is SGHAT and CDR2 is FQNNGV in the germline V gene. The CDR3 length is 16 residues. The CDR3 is CASSYQTGGNNSPLHF. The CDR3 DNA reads TGTGCCAGCAGCTACCAGACAGGGGGCAATAATTCACCCCTCCACTTT.

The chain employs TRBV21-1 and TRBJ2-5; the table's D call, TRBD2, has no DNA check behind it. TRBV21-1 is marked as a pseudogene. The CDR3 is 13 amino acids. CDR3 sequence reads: CASSRGRVETQYF. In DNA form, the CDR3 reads TGTGCCAGCAGTCGAGGGAGGGTGGAGACCCAGTACTTC.

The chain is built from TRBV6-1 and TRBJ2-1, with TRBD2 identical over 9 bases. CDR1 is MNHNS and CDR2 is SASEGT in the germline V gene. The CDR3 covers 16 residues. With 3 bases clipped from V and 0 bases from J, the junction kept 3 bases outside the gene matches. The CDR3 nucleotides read TGTGCCAGCAGTGATTATAGCGGGGGCTCCTACAATGAGCAGTTCTTC. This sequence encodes CASSDYSGGSYNEQFF.

CDR3 region: CASSRDRAGTQYF. CDR3 DNA sequence: TGTGCCAGCAGCCGGGACAGGGCCGGGACCCAGTACTTC. This sequence joins TRBV7-7 and TRBJ2-5; TRBD1 matches at 9 bases. The CDR3 has 13 residues. Germline V CDR1 and CDR2: SSHAT, FNYEAQ (reference sequence). V was clipped by 5 bases and J by 7 bases; unmatched bases: 5.

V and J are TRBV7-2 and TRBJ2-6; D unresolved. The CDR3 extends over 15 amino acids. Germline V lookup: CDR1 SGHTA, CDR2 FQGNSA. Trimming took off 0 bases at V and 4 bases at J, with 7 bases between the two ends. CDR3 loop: CASSLAGSGANVLTF. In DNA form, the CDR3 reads TGTGCCAGCAGCTTAGCTGGATCCGGGGCCAACGTCCTGACTTTC.

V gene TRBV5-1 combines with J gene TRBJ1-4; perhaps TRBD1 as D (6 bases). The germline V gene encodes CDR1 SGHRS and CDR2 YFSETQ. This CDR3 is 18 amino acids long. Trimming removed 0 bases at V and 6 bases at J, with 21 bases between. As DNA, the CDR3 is TGCGCCAGCAGCTTGGGTTGGGGGGCCGGAGGTGAGGATGAAAAACTGTTTTTT. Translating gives CASSLGWGAGGEDEKLFF. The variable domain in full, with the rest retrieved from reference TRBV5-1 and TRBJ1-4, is KAGVTQTPRYLIKTRGQQVTLSCSPISGHRSVSWYQQTPGQGLQFLFEYFSETQRNKGNFPGRFSGRQFSNSRSEMNVSTLELGDSALYLCASSLGWGAGGEDEKLFFGSGTQLSVL.

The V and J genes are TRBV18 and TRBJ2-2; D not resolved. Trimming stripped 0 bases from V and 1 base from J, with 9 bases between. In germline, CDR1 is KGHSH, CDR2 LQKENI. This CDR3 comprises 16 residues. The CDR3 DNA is TGTGCCAGCTCACCACCCCCAGGAGAGAACACCGGGGAGCTGTTTTTT. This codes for CASSPPPGENTGELFF. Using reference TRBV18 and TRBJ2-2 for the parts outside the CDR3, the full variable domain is NAGVMQNPRHLVRRRGQEARLRCSPMKGHSHVYWYRQLPEEGLKFMVYLQKENIIDESGMPKERFSAEFPKEGPSILRIQQVVRGDSAAYFCASSPPPGENTGELFFGEGSRLTVL.

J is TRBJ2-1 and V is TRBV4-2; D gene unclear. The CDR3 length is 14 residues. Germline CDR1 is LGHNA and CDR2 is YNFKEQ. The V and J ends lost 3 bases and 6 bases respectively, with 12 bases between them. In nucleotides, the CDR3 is TGTGCCAGCAGCCAGAGTGCCAGAAGCAATGAGCAGTTCTTC. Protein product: CASSQSARSNEQFF.

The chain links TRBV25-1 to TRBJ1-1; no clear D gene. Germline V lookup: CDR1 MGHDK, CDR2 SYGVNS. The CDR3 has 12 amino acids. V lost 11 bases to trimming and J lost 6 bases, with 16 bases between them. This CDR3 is CAGFFLLAEAFF. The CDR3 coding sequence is TGTGCCGGTTTTTTTTTGCTGGCTGAAGCTTTCTTT.

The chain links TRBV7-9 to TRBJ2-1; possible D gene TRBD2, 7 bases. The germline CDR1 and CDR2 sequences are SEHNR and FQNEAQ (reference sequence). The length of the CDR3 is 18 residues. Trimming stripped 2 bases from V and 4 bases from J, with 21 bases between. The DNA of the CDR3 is TGTGCCAGCAGCTTATGGCCCCCAGAGGGGGGGCTTTACAATGAGCAGTTCTTC. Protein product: CASSLWPPEGGLYNEQFF.

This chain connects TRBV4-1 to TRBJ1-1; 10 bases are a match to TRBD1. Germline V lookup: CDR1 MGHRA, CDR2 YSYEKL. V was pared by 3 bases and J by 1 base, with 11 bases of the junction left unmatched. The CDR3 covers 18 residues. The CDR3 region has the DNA TGCGCCAGCAGCCAGACCGGGACAGGGGTCTTTCCGAACACTGAAGCTTTCTTT. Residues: CASSQTGTGVFPNTEAFF.

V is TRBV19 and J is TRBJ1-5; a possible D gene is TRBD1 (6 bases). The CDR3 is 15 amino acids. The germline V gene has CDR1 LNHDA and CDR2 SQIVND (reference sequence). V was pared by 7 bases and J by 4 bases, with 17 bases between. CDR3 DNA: TGTGCCAGTACTTTTTACAGGGATGGGAATCAGCCCCAGCATTTT. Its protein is CASTFYRDGNQPQHF.

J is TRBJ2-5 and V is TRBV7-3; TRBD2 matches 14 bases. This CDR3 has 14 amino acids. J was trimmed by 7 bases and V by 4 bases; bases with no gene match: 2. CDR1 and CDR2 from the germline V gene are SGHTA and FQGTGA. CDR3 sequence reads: CASSSGLAGGTQYF. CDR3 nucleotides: TGTGCCAGCAGCTCAGGACTAGCGGGGGGGACCCAGTACTTC.

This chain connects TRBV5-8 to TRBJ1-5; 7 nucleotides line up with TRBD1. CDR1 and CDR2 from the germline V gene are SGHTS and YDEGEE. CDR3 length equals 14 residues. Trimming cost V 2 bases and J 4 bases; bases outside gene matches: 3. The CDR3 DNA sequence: TGTGCCAGCAGCTTAATACAGGGGAATCAGCCCCAGCATTTT. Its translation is CASSLIQGNQPQHF.

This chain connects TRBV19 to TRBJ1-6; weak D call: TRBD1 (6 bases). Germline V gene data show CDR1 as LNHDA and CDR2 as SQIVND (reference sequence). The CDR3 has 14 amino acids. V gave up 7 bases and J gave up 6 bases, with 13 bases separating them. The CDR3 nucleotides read TGTGCCAGTAAATTCTGGGGGCTTAATTCACCCCTCCACTTT. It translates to CASKFWGLNSPLHF.